This T cell receptor (beta chain) was recovered during a study of cytomegalovirus exposure and HLA in healthy donors. Study background: Drawn from HLA-typed donors, about 85 million unique TCRs were held in an early data release. Study conclusions and caveats: CMV serostatus was the sole immune exposure information available. For most TCR beta V segments, an earlier analysis put the productive rate at about 90% or about 30% of the time. It was in a later analysis that TCR association rates were seen to vary by HLA locus, highest for DRB1 and lowest for HLA-C.

Regarding this clone: As yet, its antigen is unknown.

The study ran its PCR with 60 Vbeta and 13 Jbeta primers. Only in-frame clones appear in the TCRdb table, and some are missing; sequencing was by immunoSEQ multiplex PCR. This repertoire shows about 110,000 clones, 55% to 75% found once; its top ten account for approximately 8.6%. V lost 5 bases and J lost 3; bases outside the gene matches: 6. From germline, CDR1 is SGHVS and CDR2 FQNEAQ. CDR3 length equals 14 residues. The material sequenced was PBMCs. The receptor was derived from a man aged 30 to 45 in good health and CMV-seropositive. The genes are TRBV7-8 and TRBJ1-2; 7 positions agree with TRBD1. CDR3 DNA sequence: TGTGCCAGCAGCCCGGAGACAGGGTACTATGGCTACACCTTC. Amino acid sequence: CASSPETGYYGYTF.